This TCR beta chain was captured by sequencing in a study of CD8+ T cells in alopecia areata. The CDR3 loop spans 12 amino acids. Trimming removed 1 base at V and 5 bases at J, with 5 bases between. The germline gives CDR1 MGHDK, CDR2 SYGVNS. Treatment given: oral pan-JAK inhibitor, 5-10 mg twice daily. Study-level findings and limits: Tofacitinib significantly lowered scalp clonality and expanded CD8+ clones among the top 100.

Extracted from the samples, RNA was reverse transcribed into cDNA to serve as the sequencing template. Data came from immunoSEQ multiplex PCR; TCRdb stores just in-frame clones and leaves some out. This sample carries 150,000 to 200,000 clones, around three fifths of them seen once, and the ten largest clones take about 12%. About this clone itself: Its antigen is as yet unknown.

Sequences were derived from CD8+ T cells sorted from blood, sampled at week 24, from a patient treated with tofacitinib. V usage is TRBV25-1 and J usage is TRBJ1-2; D remains ambiguous. This sequence was found in a human donor with alopecia areata. The CDR3 protein is CASSESAYGYTF. In DNA form, the CDR3 reads TGTGCCAGCAGTGAATCGGCTTATGGCTACACCTTC.